This record covers a single TCR beta chain. What it binds is unknown. Amplified regions were TCR beta CDR3 sequences from RNA transcripts. TCR CDR3 regions were first amplified by RT-PCR with HTBI primers. TCRdb reprocessed the multiplex PCR reads with MiXCR, giving one entry per CDR3 protein. In the table there are over 450,000 distinct CDR3 sequences, about 15% of which are singletons. The data were taken from a study of T cells in Graves' hyperthyroidism and ophthalmopathy. Whole-study findings and limits: Ophthalmopathy got predicted by the model a median approximately 6.4 months before its onset.

CDR1 and CDR2 from the germline V gene are SGDLS and YYNGEE. There are 14 residues in the CDR3. V lost 0 bases and J lost 1, with 7 bases in between. Sequencing was carried out using blood. The receptor was isolated from a young woman with Graves' ophthalmopathy. The gene calls are TRBV9 and TRBJ1-1; D ambiguous. The CDR3 nucleotides are TGTGCCAGCAGCGTAGCTTCGCGGAACACTGAAGCTTTCTTT. Its protein product is CASSVASRNTEAFF.